The clone carrying this T cell receptor (beta chain) has a count of ten or more. The antigen is not known. These data come from a study of T cell responses to AZD1222 COVID-19 vaccine. Study-level information: Pooled samples include second doses given at about 4 or 12 weeks. Study findings and constraints: Seropositive AZD1222 recipients at baseline numbered only five or six. No day 14 peak samples; only post-peak repertoires were characterized.

The CDR3 spans 14 residues. Trimming shortened V by 5 bases and J by 2 bases, and 12 bases separated the two germline ends. Germline V gives CDR1 SGHTA, CDR2 FQGNSA. The repertoire was sequenced with immunoSEQ multiplex PCR; TCRdb's copy has only in-frame clones and lacks some. Of 150,000 or so clones in the sample, roughly nine tenths were seen once. The J gene is TRBJ1-2, the V gene TRBV7-2; no definite D call. The sequencing here drew on peripheral blood, taken on day 0 of AZD1222 vaccination. This TCR came from an adult in good health. CDR3 protein: CASSRGSTNYGYTF. DNA of the CDR3: TGTGCCAGCAGCCGTGGTAGTACAAACTATGGCTACACCTTC.